These T cell receptor beta chains were read from a single sample in a study of blood T cell dynamics during melanoma immunotherapy. The table came from immunoSEQ multiplex PCR; TCRdb's copy has only in-frame clones and leaves some out. This table holds under 15,000 clones, approximately 90% found once. The source was blood, collected from a patient treated with checkpoint blockade. Receptor source: a human donor with melanoma. CDR3s include the opening cysteine and the closing phenylalanine or tryptophan. Fields, in order: CDR3 length, J gene, clone size, D gene, V gene, CDR3 protein, CDR3 DNA. The D gene is left open where the match is weak. For some rows the clone size is stated as once, few or many, or as a class when expanded; others skip it.

length: 13
J: TRBJ2-7
size: .
D: .
V: TRBV5-4
CDR3: CASTRESSYEQYF
DNA: TGTGCCAGCACCCGGGAGAGCTCCTACGAGCAGTACTTC

length: 14
J: TRBJ1-5
size: .
D: TRBD1
V: TRBV19
CDR3: CASSGTGGNQPQHF
DNA: TGTGCCAGTAGTGGGACAGGGGGCAATCAGCCCCAGCATTTT

length: 13
J: TRBJ2-1
size: .
D: .
V: TRBV9
CDR3: CASSPSAPNEQFF
DNA: TGTGCCAGCAGCCCCTCAGCTCCCAATGAGCAGTTCTTC

length: 15
J: TRBJ1-6
size: few
D: .
V: TRBV5-1
CDR3: CASSLGVSQASPLHF
DNA: TGCGCCAGCAGCTTGGGGGTCAGCCAGGCTTCACCCCTCCACTTT

length: 13
J: TRBJ2-1
size: .
D: TRBD2
V: TRBV5-1
CDR3: CASTGSREGEQFF
DNA: TGCGCCAGCACGGGTTCGCGGGAGGGTGAGCAGTTCTTC

length: 14
J: TRBJ2-3
size: once
D: .
V: TRBV7-9
CDR3: CASSLSGSTDTQYF
DNA: TGTGCCAGCAGCTTATCCGGCAGCACAGATACGCAGTATTTT

length: 15
J: TRBJ1-4
size: .
D: .
V: TRBV7-9
CDR3: CASSTVTGSGGKLFF
DNA: TGTGCCAGCAGCACCGTGACAGGCTCGGGGGGAAAACTGTTTTTT

length: 13
J: TRBJ2-7
size: .
D: .
V: TRBV2
CDR3: CASRTRRTYEQYF
DNA: TGTGCCAGCAGAACTCGGAGGACCTACGAGCAGTACTTC

length: 13
J: TRBJ1-1
size: .
D: .
V: TRBV18
CDR3: CASSTGTDTEAFF
DNA: TGTGCCAGCTCTACAGGGACGGACACTGAAGCTTTCTTT

length: 16
J: TRBJ1-6
size: .
D: TRBD1
V: TRBV4-1
CDR3: CASSQGRGQNNSPLHF
DNA: TGCGCCAGCAGCCAAGGGAGGGGACAGAATAATTCACCCCTCCACTTT

length: 13
J: TRBJ2-1
size: .
D: .
V: TRBV10-3
CDR3: CAISRAGYNEQFF
DNA: TGTGCCATCAGTAGAGCGGGTTACAATGAGCAGTTCTTC

length: 17
J: TRBJ2-3
size: .
D: TRBD2
V: TRBV9
CDR3: CASSVASGRGGLDTQYF
DNA: TGTGCCAGCAGCGTAGCTTCGGGGCGGGGGGGCCTGGATACGCAGTATTTT

length: 16
J: TRBJ2-1
size: .
D: .
V: TRBV7-8
CDR3: CASSFSRGMIGNEQFF
DNA: TGTGCCAGCAGCTTTTCGCGCGGGATGATCGGTAATGAGCAGTTCTTC

length: 13
J: TRBJ1-2
size: .
D: .
V: TRBV27
CDR3: CASSQGPLYGYTF
DNA: TGTGCCAGCAGTCAGGGTCCACTTTATGGCTACACCTTC

length: 13
J: TRBJ2-4
size: .
D: .
V: TRBV10-3
CDR3: CATAGTSKNIQYF
DNA: TGTGCCACGGCCGGGACGTCCAAAAACATTCAGTACTTC

length: 18
J: TRBJ2-7
size: .
D: TRBD2
V: TRBV30
CDR3: CACQKGTSGRFSSYEQYF
DNA: TGTGCCTGCCAAAAAGGGACTAGCGGGAGATTTAGCTCCTACGAGCAGTACTTC

length: 11
J: TRBJ2-1
size: .
D: .
V: TRBV11-2
CDR3: CASSKGDEQFF
DNA: TGTGCCAGCAGCAAGGGGGATGAGCAGTTCTTC

length: 15
J: TRBJ2-1
size: .
D: TRBD1
V: TRBV6-5
CDR3: CASSYDRGPYNEQFF
DNA: TGTGCCAGCAGCTACGACAGGGGACCATACAATGAGCAGTTCTTC

length: 15
J: TRBJ2-1
size: .
D: .
V: TRBV2
CDR3: CASSEGFYGGNEQFF
DNA: TGTGCCAGCAGTGAGGGCTTTTATGGGGGCAATGAGCAGTTCTTC

length: 12
J: TRBJ2-5
size: .
D: .
V: TRBV7-6
CDR3: CASSPTRETQYF
DNA: TGTGCCAGCAGCCCAACCAGGGAGACCCAGTACTTC

length: 17
J: TRBJ2-3
size: .
D: TRBD2
V: TRBV6-1
CDR3: CASSEMRTSGLTDTQYF
DNA: TGTGCCAGCAGTGAAATGAGGACTAGCGGGCTCACAGATACGCAGTATTTT

length: 14
J: TRBJ2-3
size: .
D: .
V: TRBV27
CDR3: CASRQDRKTDTQYF
DNA: TGTGCCAGCAGACAGGACAGAAAAACAGATACGCAGTATTTT

length: 17
J: TRBJ2-1
size: .
D: .
V: TRBV5-1
CDR3: CASSLDPVPGSYNEQFF
DNA: TGCGCCAGCAGCTTGGATCCCGTACCCGGATCCTACAATGAGCAGTTCTTC

length: 15
J: TRBJ2-3
size: .
D: .
V: TRBV9
CDR3: CASSGRSSSTDTQYF
DNA: TGTGCCAGCAGCGGGAGGTCCTCTAGCACAGATACGCAGTATTTT

length: 15
J: TRBJ1-1
size: once
D: .
V: TRBV28
CDR3: CASSLWAGEVTEAFF
DNA: TGTGCCAGCAGTTTATGGGCCGGGGAGGTCACTGAAGCTTTCTTT

length: 14
J: TRBJ2-3
size: .
D: .
V: TRBV27
CDR3: CASSSGRSTDTQYF
DNA: TGTGCCAGCAGTTCGGGACGGAGCACAGATACGCAGTATTTT

length: 14
J: TRBJ2-1
size: once
D: .
V: TRBV27
CDR3: CASSLRLDYNEQFF
DNA: TGTGCCAGCAGTTTAAGACTAGACTACAATGAGCAGTTCTTC

length: 17
J: TRBJ2-7
size: .
D: TRBD1
V: TRBV27
CDR3: CASSFVRRGLYSYEQYF
DNA: TGTGCCAGCAGTTTTGTCAGAAGGGGGCTTTACTCCTACGAGCAGTACTTC

length: 14
J: TRBJ2-2
size: .
D: TRBD1
V: TRBV6-4
CDR3: CASSLTGGAGELFF
DNA: TGTGCCAGCAGTCTAACAGGGGGTGCCGGGGAGCTGTTTTTT

length: 15
J: TRBJ1-4
size: .
D: TRBD1
V: TRBV5-1
CDR3: CASSWGQGTNEKLFF
DNA: TGCGCCAGCAGCTGGGGACAGGGGACTAATGAAAAACTGTTTTTT

length: 13
J: TRBJ1-5
size: .
D: .
V: TRBV14
CDR3: CASSQDGVTPQHF
DNA: TGTGCCAGCAGCCAAGATGGGGTAACGCCCCAGCATTTT

length: 12
J: TRBJ2-1
size: .
D: .
V: TRBV11-2
CDR3: CASSLEDGSQFF
DNA: TGTGCCAGCAGCTTAGAAGATGGTTCCCAGTTCTTC

length: 15
J: TRBJ2-2
size: once
D: TRBD2
V: TRBV9
CDR3: CASSGSGRITGELFF
DNA: TGTGCCAGCAGCGGAAGCGGGAGGATCACCGGGGAGCTGTTTTTT

length: 14
J: TRBJ2-5
size: .
D: TRBD2
V: TRBV10-3
CDR3: CAIMPAGGQETQYF
DNA: TGTGCCATCATGCCGGCGGGGGGTCAAGAGACCCAGTACTTC

length: 11
J: TRBJ2-2
size: .
D: .
V: TRBV29-1
CDR3: CSIRDSGELFF
DNA: TGCAGCATCAGGGACTCCGGGGAGCTGTTTTTT

length: 12
J: TRBJ2-1
size: .
D: .
V: TRBV13
CDR3: CASSLGRGLQFF
DNA: TGTGCCAGCAGCTTAGGCCGGGGGTTGCAGTTCTTC

length: 16
J: TRBJ2-3
size: .
D: TRBD2
V: TRBV7-2
CDR3: CASSPRAGGHTDTQYF
DNA: TGTGCCAGCAGCCCCCGAGCGGGGGGGCACACAGATACGCAGTATTTT

length: 13
J: TRBJ2-1
size: .
D: .
V: TRBV6-4
CDR3: CASSRNSANEQFF
DNA: TGTGCCAGCAGTCGAAACTCCGCCAATGAGCAGTTCTTC

length: 16
J: TRBJ1-6
size: .
D: .
V: TRBV5-5
CDR3: CASSLGPARAGSPLHF
DNA: TGTGCCAGCAGCTTGGGCCCCGCCAGGGCGGGTTCACCCCTCCACTTT

length: 17
J: TRBJ1-6
size: .
D: .
V: TRBV9
CDR3: CASSVGVQVDHNSPLHF
DNA: TGTGCCAGCAGCGTCGGGGTACAGGTGGACCATAATTCACCCCTCCACTTT